The next 30 T cell receptor beta chains were all read from a single sample in a study of synovial regulatory T cells in juvenile arthritis. Generated by immunoSEQ multiplex PCR, the TCRdb table keeps only in-frame clones and is missing some. The specimen's table records about 10,000 clones. The sequenced sample was Treg cells from blood. Sample subset: remaining (HLA-DR-negative) circulating blood Treg cells. The receptors originated from a donor aged 2-30 years with juvenile idiopathic arthritis.

This CDR3 is CASSPPGRVYGYTF. V and J are TRBV18 and TRBJ1-2. The CDR3 runs 14 residues. No DNA was logged. Germline CDR1 and CDR2: KGHSH and LQKENI.

The chain recombines TRBV10-3 with TRBJ1-5. The CDR3 spans 14 residues. DNA for this receptor is not on file. From germline, CDR1 is ENHRY and CDR2 SYGVKD. CDR3 residues: CAISAEYSNQPQHF.

The rearrangement joins TRBV19 to TRBJ1-5; checking the TCRdb D call of TRBD1 is not possible without DNA. Germline values: CDR1 LNHDA, CDR2 SQIVND (reference sequence). The CDR3 has 14 amino acids. Only the protein is on record. The CDR3 here is CASSILQGYQPQHF.

The chain uses TRBV2 and TRBJ2-2. CDR1 and CDR2 from the germline V gene are SNHLY and FYNNEI. The CDR3 covers 16 residues. No DNA is given. The CDR3 sequence: CASSEFSGVHTGELFF.

V and J are TRBV6-1 and TRBJ2-3; without DNA, the TCRdb call of TRBD1 cannot be checked. This CDR3 region has 14 residues. The coding DNA is unavailable. Germline values: CDR1 MNHNS, CDR2 SASEGT. This CDR3 is CASTYSLGGTGTDF.

J is TRBJ2-7 and V is TRBV7-2; as DNA is missing, the TRBD1 call by TCRdb cannot be tested. The CDR3 is 13 residues long. No DNA sequence was recorded. Germline CDR1 reads SGHTA; CDR2 reads FQGNSA. The chain's CDR3 is CASSFTGGSEQYF.

This rearrangement joins TRBV5-1 to TRBJ2-1. Germline CDR1 and CDR2: SGHRS and YFSETQ. The CDR3 extends over 11 amino acids. No DNA is listed. CDR3: CASSLGKEQFF.

J is TRBJ1-5 and V is TRBV6-1. Germline CDR1 MNHNS, CDR2 SASEGT. The CDR3 has 15 residues. Nucleotide data are not available. The CDR3 reads CASSKGGPGNPPQHF.

The gene calls are TRBV19 and TRBJ2-3. CDR1 is LNHDA and CDR2 is SQIVND in the germline V gene (reference sequence). The CDR3 runs to 13 residues. Only the protein is available. CDR3 amino acids: CASGDGRRSSRYF. The full variable domain, with the rest looked up from reference TRBV19 and TRBJ2-3, is DGGITQSPKYLFRKEGQNVTLSCEQNLNHDAMYWYRQDPGQGLRLIYYSQIVNDFQKGDIAEGYSVSREKKESFPLTVTSAQKNPTAFYLCASGDGRRSSRYFGPGTRLTVL.

The gene calls are TRBV27 and TRBJ1-5; TCRdb's D gene call, TRBD1, goes unchecked for lack of DNA. CDR1 MNHEY and CDR2 SMNVEV come from the germline V gene (reference sequence). This CDR3 comprises 18 residues. No coding sequence is recorded. This CDR3 is CASSPLPGRSQGNKPQHF.

The rearrangement joins TRBV6-1 to TRBJ2-1; lacking DNA, the TRBD2 call made by TCRdb goes unchecked. The CDR3 totals 15 residues. The protein alone is recorded here. CDR1 is MNHNS, CDR2 SASEGT, per germline. CDR3 region: CEPPNLADLNNEQFF.

By frequency, this clone registers medium-sized. J is TRBJ2-7 and V is TRBV21-1; TCRdb gives TRBD2 as the D gene, but with no DNA this cannot be confirmed. TRBV21-1 represents a pseudogene. The CDR3 has 15 residues. No DNA is given. The CDR3 loop is CASSPKREGRDEQYF.

V and J are TRBV9 and TRBJ1-1. This CDR3 contains 15 residues. The nucleotide record is missing. Germline V lookup: CDR1 SGDLS, CDR2 YYNGEE. CDR3 region: CASSSGGYMDTEAFF.

This chain links TRBV18 with TRBJ2-3; TCRdb calls TRBD1, which cannot be checked without DNA. Germline V CDR1 and CDR2: KGHSH, LQKENI. The CDR3 covers 15 residues. No coding sequence is recorded. Here the CDR3 reads CASSPPATGRDTQYF.

This chain links TRBV7-9 with TRBJ2-7; TCRdb picks TRBD1, but there is no DNA to check that call. Germline V CDR1 and CDR2: SEHNR, FQNEAQ (reference sequence). This CDR3 is built from 12 residues. The record lacks a DNA sequence. CDR3 sequence reads: CASSPPGQGGYF.

V is TRBV4-2 and J is TRBJ2-1; with no DNA, the TCRdb D assignment of TRBD2 cannot be verified. CDR3 length equals 16 residues. The DNA is unrecorded. Germline CDR1 and CDR2: LGHNA and YNFKEQ. The CDR3 reads CASSQGGSGSHREQFF.

The chain joins TRBV28 to TRBJ2-1; the TCRdb call, TRBD1, lacks DNA for checking. The germline V gene has CDR1 MDHEN and CDR2 SYDVKM. The CDR3 runs 14 residues. There is no recorded DNA. The CDR3 sequence: CASRDRSTYNEQFF.

This rearrangement joins TRBV7-9 to TRBJ1-3; checking the TCRdb D call of TRBD1 is not possible without DNA. The germline gives CDR1 SEHNR, CDR2 FQNEAQ (reference sequence). The CDR3 contains 15 residues. DNA for this receptor is not on file. CDR3: CASSLQGNPGNTIYF.

J is TRBJ1-1 and V is TRBV6-6; TCRdb returns TRBD1, unconfirmable since there is no DNA. Looked up from germline, CDR1 is MNHNY and CDR2 is SVGAGI (reference sequence). The CDR3 runs to 13 residues. No nucleotide data were recorded. The CDR3 protein is CASSYNGATEAFF.

V is TRBV25-1 and J is TRBJ1-2; TCRdb returns TRBD1, unconfirmable since there is no DNA. This CDR3 contains 13 residues. Nucleotide data are not available. Germline lookup yields CDR1 MGHDK and CDR2 SYGVNS. CDR3: CASREQGSYGYTF.

The rearrangement joins TRBV5-1 to TRBJ2-4; TCRdb proposes TRBD2, but this gene call is untestable without DNA. Per the germline V gene, CDR1 is SGHRS and CDR2 is YFSETQ. The CDR3 is 14 residues long. The DNA is not on file. The CDR3 is CASSSELAKNIQYF.

The chain has TRBV7-8 and TRBJ1-2; TCRdb's D gene call, TRBD1, goes unchecked for lack of DNA. In germline, CDR1 is SGHVS, CDR2 FQNEAQ. CDR3 size: 16 residues. The record lacks a DNA sequence. CDR3 in amino acids: CASSLDRGRDNYGYTF. The whole variable domain, remainder taken from reference TRBV7-8 and TRBJ1-2, is GAGVSQSPRYKVAKRGQDVALRCDPISGHVSLFWYQQALGQGPEFLTYFQNEAQLDKSGLPSDRFFAERPEGSVSTLKIQRTQQEDSAVYLCASSLDRGRDNYGYTFGSGTRLTVV.

The chain links TRBV6-1 to TRBJ1-4. Germline values: CDR1 MNHNS, CDR2 SASEGT. The CDR3 length is 14 residues. A DNA sequence was not provided. CDR3 amino acids: CASSGSGTSEKLFF.

The chain carries TRBV28 and TRBJ2-2. The CDR3 covers 14 residues. No DNA sequence is on record. Germline V gene sequence: CDR1 MDHEN, CDR2 SYDVKM. The CDR3 region is CASSLLVGTGELFF. The complete variable domain, with remaining parts taken from reference TRBV28 and TRBJ2-2, reads DVKVTQSSRYLVKRTGEKVFLECVQDMDHENMFWYRQDPGLGLRLIYFSYDVKMKEKGDIPEGYSVSREKKERFSLILESASTNQTSMYLCASSLLVGTGELFFGEGSRLTVL.

CDR3 loop: CASSLRYEQYF. The chain is built from TRBV7-9 and TRBJ2-7; the TRBD2 assignment by TCRdb is unverifiable without DNA. Germline V gives CDR1 SEHNR, CDR2 FQNEAQ (reference sequence). This CDR3 comprises 11 residues. DNA is not recorded here.

The chain carries TRBV19 and TRBJ1-5; TCRdb indicates TRBD1, and absent DNA this call remains unverified. The length of the CDR3 is 13 residues. There is no recorded DNA. From germline, CDR1 is LNHDA and CDR2 SQIVND (reference sequence). This CDR3 is CASRGQGGQPQHF. Full variable domain (missing parts from reference TRBV19 and TRBJ1-5): DGGITQSPKYLFRKEGQNVTLSCEQNLNHDAMYWYRQDPGQGLRLIYYSQIVNDFQKGDIAEGYSVSREKKESFPLTVTSAQKNPTAFYLCASRGQGGQPQHFGDGTRLSIL.

The chain combines TRBV27 with TRBJ2-4; TCRdb's assignment of TRBD2 cannot be checked, as there is no DNA. The V gene's germline CDR1 is MNHEY and CDR2 SMNVEV (reference sequence). CDR3 size: 19 residues. No DNA sequence was recorded. CDR3 amino acids: CASSSRLVTPLMPNDIQYF.

The gene calls are TRBV28 and TRBJ1-5. This CDR3 has 13 amino acids. The entry carries no DNA sequence. Germline V gives CDR1 MDHEN, CDR2 SYDVKM. CDR3 region: CASSSGINQPQHF.

This chain uses TRBV19 with TRBJ1-1. Per the germline V gene, CDR1 is LNHDA and CDR2 is SQIVND (reference sequence). The CDR3 has 14 residues. The DNA is unrecorded. CDR3 residues: CASLGGVIGTEAFF.

V and J are TRBV6-1 and TRBJ1-1. This CDR3 has 14 amino acids. No DNA sequence is on record. Germline V lookup: CDR1 MNHNS, CDR2 SASEGT. The chain's CDR3 is CASSLPTGNTEAFF.